The 13 T cell receptor beta chains below all came from one sample that was sequenced in a study of vaccination and CD4 T cells after COVID-19. No antigen has been assigned to these receptors. Treatment of the sample: approximately 11-day PBMC culture with coronavirus spike peptide pools or control peptides (ViraFEST assay). An Oncomine TCR Beta short-read assay was used to sequence the DNA from cultured CD4+ T cells. MiXCR, applied by TCRdb to the PCR reads, yields one record per CDR3 protein. The sample yields approximately 15,000 distinct CDR3 sequences, approximately 48% seen once. Sequences were derived from CD4+ T cells from blood, cultured in vitro, sampled before SARS-CoV-2 vaccination. The receptors stem from a human donor who had recovered from COVID-19.

This clonotype occurred a few times. The chain uses TRBV20-1 and TRBJ2-7; 7 bases map to TRBD2. The CDR3 is 13 amino acids. Germline lookup yields CDR1 DFQATT and CDR2 SNEGSKA (reference sequence). Germline trimming cut 4 bases from V and 1 base from J; bases unmatched to any gene: 4. The CDR3: CSAKRGASYEQYF. The CDR3 DNA follows: TGCAGTGCTAAGCGGGGAGCGTCCTACGAGCAGTACTTC.

The genes are TRBV6-5 and TRBJ1-2; D is possibly TRBD1 (5 bases). There are 15 residues in the CDR3. The germline gives CDR1 MNHEY, CDR2 SVGAGI. Deletions cut 0 bases from V and 2 bases from J, with 10 bases between. CDR3 residues: CASSYSDGANYGYTF. CDR3 nucleotide sequence: TGTGCCAGCAGTTACTCCGACGGGGCGAACTATGGCTACACCTTC.

The V and J genes are TRBV6-1 and TRBJ2-1; D is undetermined. Germline V gene lookup returns CDR1 MNHNS and CDR2 SASEGT. The CDR3 covers 13 residues. V lost 6 bases to trimming and J lost 2 bases, with 8 bases between them. CDR3 in DNA: TGTGCCAGCAGAGTAGGAACCTACAATGAGCAGTTCTTC. Translation: CASRVGTYNEQFF.

The chain couples TRBV20-1 to TRBJ1-1, with 8 bases aligning to TRBD1. This CDR3 region has 12 residues. Trimming took 1 base from V and 11 from J; bases not matched to a gene: 6. From germline, CDR1 is DFQATT and CDR2 SNEGSKA (reference sequence). CDR3 protein: CSARGTGSGAFF. CDR3 in DNA: TGCAGTGCTAGAGGGACAGGGTCGGGGGCTTTCTTT.

This chain connects TRBV14 to TRBJ1-2; 7 bases align to TRBD1. V gave up 4 bases and J gave up 4 bases; unmatched junction bases: 9. Germline V gives CDR1 SGHDN, CDR2 FVKESK. The CDR3 is 15 residues long. Here the CDR3 reads CASSPLGTVPYGYTF. CDR3 nucleotide sequence: TGTGCCAGCAGCCCGCTCGGGACAGTTCCCTATGGCTACACCTTC. The variable domain in full, completed from reference TRBV14 and TRBJ1-2, reads EAGVTQFPSHSVIEKGQTVTLRCDPISGHDNLYWYRRVMGKEIKFLLHFVKESKQDESGMPNNRFLAERTGGTYSTLKVQPAELEDSGVYFCASSPLGTVPYGYTFGSGTRLTVV.

The V call is TRBV15, the J call TRBJ2-1; D gene ambiguous. V was clipped by 3 bases and J by 3 bases, with 3 bases between them. The length of the CDR3 is 12 residues. The germline gives CDR1 LNHNV, CDR2 YYDKDF (reference sequence). In DNA form, the CDR3 reads TGTGCCACCAGCAGCGGCTACAATGAGCAGTTCTTC. It specifies CATSSGYNEQFF.

Written as DNA, the CDR3 is TGTGCCAGCACAGTAGAGGATAAATCCAATGAGCAGTTCTTC. It codes for CASTVEDKSNEQFF. The chain carries TRBV2 and TRBJ2-1; D is unresolved. Germline values: CDR1 SNHLY, CDR2 FYNNEI. The germline V and J ends were trimmed by 7 bases and 6 bases, with 16 bases remaining between them. The CDR3 spans 14 residues.

The chain recombines TRBV6-1 with TRBJ2-1; D is undetermined. The germline gives CDR1 MNHNS, CDR2 SASEGT. V lost 6 bases and J 5 bases, leaving 20 bases between the germline ends. The CDR3 runs 16 residues. The CDR3 region is CASSPIGSYRNNEQFF. The CDR3 coding sequence is TGTGCCAGCAGCCCCATAGGGTCATACAGAAACAATGAGCAGTTCTTC.

The chain combines TRBV6-1 with TRBJ1-1, with a weak D call TRBD1 (5 bases). The CDR3 extends over 13 amino acids. Germline loops: CDR1 MNHNS, CDR2 SASEGT. The V gene lost 6 bases and the J gene lost 6 bases, with 14 bases spanning the gap. The CDR3 sequence is CASSAAPGPEAFF. The CDR3, as DNA: TGTGCCAGCAGCGCGGCCCCAGGGCCTGAAGCTTTCTTT.

This sequence joins TRBV29-1 and TRBJ1-1, with TRBD1 matching over 7 bases. Germline CDR1 reads SQVTM; CDR2 reads ANQGSEA. The junction had 7 bases not matched to a gene; V was cut back by 5 bases and J by 1 base. The CDR3 spans 14 residues. Written as DNA, the CDR3 is TGCAGCGTTTCTGACAGGGCCCCGAACACTGAAGCTTTCTTT. This gives the protein CSVSDRAPNTEAFF. Using reference TRBV29-1 and TRBJ1-1 for the parts outside the CDR3, the full variable domain is SAVISQKPSRDICQRGTSLTIQCQVDSQVTMMFWYRQQPGQSLTLIATANQGSEATYESGFVIDKFPISRPNLTFSTLTVSNMSPEDSSIYLCSVSDRAPNTEAFFGQGTRLTVV.

The rearrangement uses TRBV20-1 and TRBJ2-7, with D tentatively TRBD2 (7 bases). The CDR3 consists of 15 residues. V was shortened by 4 bases and J by 5 bases, with 21 bases between the two germline ends. Per germline, CDR1 DFQATT and CDR2 SNEGSKA (reference sequence). This CDR3 reads CSAIEVTGGLHEQYF. CDR3 nucleotides: TGCAGTGCTATTGAGGTTACGGGGGGCCTCCACGAGCAGTACTTC.

The chain employs TRBV9 and TRBJ1-6; possible D gene TRBD1, 5 bases. CDR1 SGDLS and CDR2 YYNGEE come from the germline V gene. V was pared by 3 bases and J by 7 bases, with 14 bases between. The CDR3 contains 15 residues. Here the CDR3 reads CASSEGREGNSPLHF. Here the CDR3 DNA reads TGTGCCAGCAGCGAGGGACGCGAGGGGAATTCACCCCTCCACTTT.

This clonotype was observed a handful of times. The chain has TRBV10-3 and TRBJ1-2; 8 positions match TRBD1. Trimming removed 9 bases from V and 2 bases from J; junction bases left unmatched: 11. This CDR3 has 15 amino acids. Germline CDR1 ENHRY, CDR2 SYGVKD. The CDR3 is CAIDGAGQANYGYTF. For the CDR3, the DNA is TGTGCCATAGACGGAGCGGGACAGGCAAACTATGGCTACACCTTC.